These 24 T cell receptor beta chains originate from one sample sequenced in a study of cytomegalovirus exposure and HLA in healthy donors. Primers included in the PCR were 60 Vbeta and 13 Jbeta primers. TCRdb's table, derived via immunoSEQ multiplex PCR, lists solely in-frame clones and lacks some. The sample lists some 150,000 clones, roughly 80% seen once, with less than 1.5% in the top ten. The sample consisted of PBMCs. Every receptor here comes from a female donor in good health and CMV-seronegative.

The chain links TRBV28 to TRBJ1-2; perhaps TRBD1 as D (6 bases). This CDR3 is built from 14 residues. The germline CDR1 and CDR2 sequences are MDHEN and SYDVKM. V gave up 4 bases and J gave up 4 bases, with 13 bases separating them. CDR3 bases: TGTGCCAGCAGTTCCCAAACAGGGAGCTATGGCTACACCTTC. It is translated as CASSSQTGSYGYTF.

The chain combines TRBV6-1 with TRBJ2-2; no firm D call. The CDR3 is 15 amino acids. Germline V gene data show CDR1 as MNHNS and CDR2 as SASEGT. With 8 bases removed from V and 1 base from J, the gap between germline ends came to 14 bases. CDR3 amino acids: CASLVRQQNTGELFF. In nucleotides, the CDR3 is TGTGCCAGCCTTGTGAGGCAGCAGAACACCGGGGAGCTGTTTTTT.

The chain joins TRBV6-1 to TRBJ2-1, with 9 bases lining up with TRBD1. V dropped 5 bases and J dropped 6; count of bases not matched to a gene: 8. The CDR3 sequence is 15 residues long. The germline gives CDR1 MNHNS, CDR2 SASEGT. In nucleotides, the CDR3 is TGTGCCAGCAGTTCCCAGGGGACAGGGAGCAATGAGCAGTTCTTC. As protein: CASSSQGTGSNEQFF.

This chain links TRBV6-4 with TRBJ1-5; D ambiguous. The germline CDR1 and CDR2 sequences are MRHNA and SNTAGT. This CDR3 has 12 amino acids. Trimming took off 10 bases at V and 6 bases at J, with 13 bases between the two ends. The CDR3 region is CATTSGSQPQHF. CDR3 sequence (DNA): TGTGCCACCACAAGCGGGAGTCAGCCCCAGCATTTT.

V is TRBV2 and J is TRBJ1-4; 8 nucleotides agree with TRBD1. CDR1 and CDR2 (germline): SNHLY, FYNNEI. This CDR3 is built from 13 residues. After removal of 7 bases from V and 7 bases from J, the junction contained 5 bases not matched to a gene. The CDR3 nucleotides read TGTGCCAGCATGCCCGGGACAGGTGAAAAACTGTTTTTT. Residues: CASMPGTGEKLFF.

V gene TRBV6-5 combines with J gene TRBJ1-5; 7 nucleotides agree with TRBD1. The CDR3 consists of 15 residues. The junction had 7 bases not matched to a gene; V was cut back by 5 bases and J by 3 bases. Per the germline V gene, CDR1 is MNHEY and CDR2 is SVGAGI. DNA of the CDR3: TGTGCCAGCAGTACCACCGGGACAGTCAATCAGCCCCAGCATTTT. Protein sequence: CASSTTGTVNQPQHF.

V gene TRBV29-1 combines with J gene TRBJ2-7, with TRBD2 matching over 9 bases. J lost 7 bases, V lost 0 bases, and 1 base had no gene match. From germline, CDR1 is SQVTM and CDR2 ANQGSEA. The CDR3 has 12 amino acids. The CDR3 DNA sequence: TGCAGCGTTGAAGATCTAGCGGGAGAGCAGTACTTC. It translates to CSVEDLAGEQYF.

CDR3 amino acids: CASSPLSTGRSGYTF. Written as DNA, the CDR3 is TGTGCCAGCAGCCCTCTCTCGACAGGGAGGTCTGGCTACACCTTC. This chain links TRBV9 with TRBJ1-2, with 7 positions matching TRBD1. With 4 bases clipped from V and 7 bases from J, the junction kept 13 bases outside the gene matches. This CDR3 is 15 amino acids long. The germline V gene encodes CDR1 SGDLS and CDR2 YYNGEE.

This sequence joins TRBV30 and TRBJ2-7; D unclear. The CDR3 is 15 residues long. Trimming removed 1 base at V and 2 bases at J, with 15 bases between. Germline assignment: CDR1 GTSNPN and CDR2 SVGIG (reference sequence). CDR3 nucleotide sequence: TGTGCCTGGAGTGAATCTACTACCGCAACCTACGAGCAGTACTTC. Translation gives CAWSESTTATYEQYF.

This clone was seen a few times. The chain uses TRBV20-1 and TRBJ1-2; perhaps TRBD1 as D (6 bases). CDR3 length: 10 residues. Germline V gene data show CDR1 as DFQATT and CDR2 as SNEGSKA (reference sequence). The CDR3 nucleotides read TGCTGCGTGGACAGCTATGGCTACACCTTC. It is translated as CCVDSYGYTF.

The V and J genes are TRBV2 and TRBJ1-5; D might be TRBD1 (6 bases). Germline CDR1 is SNHLY and CDR2 is FYNNEI. The germline V and J ends were trimmed by 5 bases and 6 bases, with 11 bases remaining between them. This CDR3 is 13 amino acids long. In DNA, the CDR3 is TGTGCCAGCAGTCAGGGGTTCGGTCAGCCCCAGCATTTT. Its protein is CASSQGFGQPQHF.

The chain is built from TRBV27 and TRBJ2-7, with TRBD2 identical over 7 bases. The CDR3 has 14 residues. From germline, CDR1 is MNHEY and CDR2 SMNVEV (reference sequence). V lost 6 bases, J lost 0 bases, and 5 bases stayed unmatched. DNA of the CDR3: TGTGCCAGCAGGACGGGGGGAGGCTCCTACGAGCAGTACTTC. As protein: CASRTGGGSYEQYF.

The chain is built from TRBV5-6 and TRBJ2-3; weak D call: TRBD2 (6 bases). This CDR3 has 16 residues. Trimming took 4 bases from V and 3 from J, leaving 18 bases between them. CDR1 is SGHDT and CDR2 is YYEEEE in the germline V gene. The CDR3 loop is CASSPGLRESTDTQYF. The CDR3 region has the DNA TGTGCCAGCAGCCCCGGATTACGGGAGTCGACAGATACGCAGTATTTT.

V gene TRBV7-9 combines with J gene TRBJ2-1; TRBD2 agrees at 16 bases. The trim removed 1 base at V and 6 bases at J, leaving 9 bases unmatched. CDR3 length equals 19 residues. Germline V gene data show CDR1 as SEHNR and CDR2 as FQNEAQ (reference sequence). The CDR3 here is CASSLEPGLAGGPGNEQFF. The CDR3 DNA follows: TGTGCCAGCAGCTTAGAACCGGGACTAGCGGGAGGGCCGGGCAATGAGCAGTTCTTC.

This clone was recorded only once. The genes are TRBV27 and TRBJ2-7; 11 bases align to TRBD2. After removal of 6 bases from V and 2 bases from J, the junction contained 12 bases not matched to a gene. From germline, CDR1 is MNHEY and CDR2 SMNVEV (reference sequence). The CDR3 totals 17 residues. The CDR3 DNA reads TGTGCCAGCAGCTTGTCCCCCTTTAGCGGGAGGGCCTACGAGCAGTACTTC. Amino acid sequence: CASSLSPFSGRAYEQYF.

The CDR3 nucleotides read TGTGCCAGCAGTCGCCAGGAGGACTATGGCTACACCTTC. Protein product: CASSRQEDYGYTF. The chain recombines TRBV6-1 with TRBJ1-2; D uncertain. The CDR3 is 13 residues long. V gave up 5 bases and J gave up 3 bases, with 10 bases separating them. The germline gives CDR1 MNHNS, CDR2 SASEGT.

This chain joins TRBV2 and TRBJ2-3, with a possible D match to TRBD2 (5 bases). This CDR3 comprises 14 residues. The V gene lost 2 bases and the J gene lost 3 bases, with 9 bases spanning the gap. Germline values: CDR1 SNHLY, CDR2 FYNNEI. CDR3 residues: CASSERGRTDTQYF. Here the CDR3 DNA reads TGTGCCAGCAGTGAACGGGGTAGGACAGATACGCAGTATTTT.

The chain couples TRBV9 to TRBJ2-1, with 8 bases lining up with TRBD1. Looked up from germline, CDR1 is SGDLS and CDR2 is YYNGEE. The CDR3 totals 15 residues. V lost 4 bases and J lost 6; bases outside the gene matches: 9. The CDR3 reads CASSPRTGFFNEQFF. The CDR3 DNA sequence: TGTGCCAGCAGCCCGCGGACAGGGTTCTTCAATGAGCAGTTCTTC.

V gene TRBV29-1 combines with J gene TRBJ1-3, with a weak D call TRBD1 (5 bases). The V end lost 7 bases, the J end lost 2 bases, and 12 bases lay between the germline ends. This CDR3 spans 13 amino acids. Germline-derived CDR1 and CDR2 are SQVTM and ANQGSEA. The CDR3 loop reads CSALGGTGNTIYF. The CDR3 nucleotides read TGCAGCGCCCTCGGGGGGACTGGAAACACCATATATTTT.

This rearrangement joins TRBV9 to TRBJ1-1; 8 bases line up with TRBD1. V trimming: 2 bases; J trimming: 5 bases; junction bases outside the gene matches: 5. Looked up from germline, CDR1 is SGDLS and CDR2 is YYNGEE. This CDR3 has 14 amino acids. CDR3 nucleotides: TGTGCCAGCAGCGTCGGACAGGGAAGAACTGAAGCTTTCTTT. It encodes CASSVGQGRTEAFF. The whole variable domain, filled in from reference TRBV9 and TRBJ1-1, reads DSGVTQTPKHLITATGQRVTLRCSPRSGDLSVYWYQQSLDQGLQFLIQYYNGEERAKGNILERFSAQQFPDLHSELNLSSLELGDSALYFCASSVGQGRTEAFFGQGTRLTVV.

A few counts support this clone. The genes are TRBV6-5 and TRBJ2-7, with D tentatively TRBD1 (6 bases). V gave up 5 bases and J gave up 1 base, with 12 bases separating them. The CDR3 sequence is 14 residues long. CDR1 and CDR2 from the germline V gene are MNHEY and SVGAGI. The CDR3 is CASSVTGSSYEQYF. DNA of the CDR3: TGTGCCAGCAGTGTGACAGGTTCTTCCTACGAGCAGTACTTC.

This clone appeared once. This CDR3 reads CAWKWAAYEQYF. The DNA of the CDR3 is TGTGCCTGGAAGTGGGCAGCCTACGAGCAGTACTTC. J is TRBJ2-7 and V is TRBV30; no clear D. With 4 bases removed from V and 2 bases from J, the gap between germline ends came to 9 bases. Germline V CDR1 and CDR2: GTSNPN, SVGIG (reference sequence). CDR3 size: 12 residues.

The chain employs TRBV19 and TRBJ1-1; weak D call: TRBD1 (6 bases). V lost 7 bases to trimming and J lost 4 bases, with 25 bases between them. The CDR3 covers 17 residues. The V gene's germline CDR1 is LNHDA and CDR2 SQIVND (reference sequence). The DNA of the CDR3 is TGTGCCAGTATCGACAAGAGGGGGAGAGGTGATACCACTGAAGCTTTCTTT. This translates into CASIDKRGRGDTTEAFF. The full variable domain, with the rest looked up from reference TRBV19 and TRBJ1-1, is DGGITQSPKYLFRKEGQNVTLSCEQNLNHDAMYWYRQDPGQGLRLIYYSQIVNDFQKGDIAEGYSVSREKKESFPLTVTSAQKNPTAFYLCASIDKRGRGDTTEAFFGQGTRLTVV.

The rearrangement uses TRBV5-8 and TRBJ1-5; TRBD1 is a possible D gene (6 bases). V was trimmed by 4 bases and J by 5 bases, leaving 16 bases between them. Germline V gene lookup returns CDR1 SGHTS and CDR2 YDEGEE. The CDR3 is 15 amino acids. CDR3 in amino acids: CASSRPGDTHQPQHF. DNA of the CDR3: TGTGCCAGCAGCCGGCCTGGGGACACCCATCAGCCCCAGCATTTT.